This TCR beta chain comes out of a study of blood T cells in healthy people across ages (dated by TCRdb to the mid-2010s). In terms of the full investigation: In model experiments, template switching captured about one uniquely barcoded TCR beta cDNA molecule for every two T cells. To track age-related changes in TCR beta repertoire diversity, the study relied on deep sequencing normalized with unique cDNA molecular identifiers. Donors were grouped into four age groups: young (average 16 years), middle-aged (over 35), aged (around 60) and long-lived (roughly 80). To avoid experimental bias, donors of different ages were distributed randomly across sequencing lanes. For two donors (one aged 18 to 29 and one aged 80 or older), the study analyzed two additional independent replicas of 1 million unique cDNA reads from the same blood draw. Study-wide findings and limitations: Total diversity estimates from one million sequenced T cells were considered lower bounds and underestimates. Because profiling used bulk unsorted PBMCs, naive and antigen-experienced compartments could not be compared conclusively. Because donor CMV infection status was unknown, age-related changes in expanded clonotypes were potentially confounded. Observed TCR beta diversity per million T cells fell roughly linearly with age, and a significant reduction was already apparent by age approximately 41. The long-lived group showed more naive CD4+ T cells, fewer expanded clones and increased TCR diversity than the aged group, suggesting age selection. A strong correlation was found between observed TCR beta diversity and the percentage of naive T cells measured by flow cytometry.

Donors were under 40 systemically healthy Caucasian individuals from Russia aged roughly 6 to 100 years. Each donor gave ten milliliters of peripheral blood, drawn into EDTA-treated Vacutainer tubes. PBMCs were isolated by Ficoll-Paque density-gradient centrifugation, with at least 6 million obtained per sample. Trizol reagent was used to extract total RNA from the PBMCs, yielding at least 5.5 micrograms per sample. For every donor, an aliquot of PBMCs went through flow cytometry to measure the percentages of naive CD45RAhigh/CD27high T cells. V drops 4 bases and J drops 6 bases, leaving 10 bases in between. The germline V gene gives CDR1 as SGHRS and CDR2 as YFSETQ. The CDR3, from cysteine to phenylalanine, totals 13 residues. Only the CDR3 region is kept as DNA, spanning 39 bases read in frame from base 1. This clonotype was counted a single time. The clone's antigen remains unknown. The record has no base qualities; no much larger clone is one base away. One read provides weak support.

Library method: 5' RACE. The reads were generated on an Illumina HiSeq 2500. A second PCR of 7 to 11 cycles was performed with a sample-barcoded 5' primer and a J-beta primer mix. A template-switch 5' adaptor carrying 12 random nucleotides introduced a unique molecular identifier onto each TCR beta cDNA molecule. Each sample yielded at least 3 million CDR3-containing paired-end reads. All of the RNA was converted into first-strand cDNA using the Mint cDNA synthesis kit, with a TRBC-specific oligonucleotide serving as the primer. All cDNA was treated with uracil-DNA glycosylase and then went through a first 18-cycle PCR with the universal primers M1SS and BC2_uni_R. As for the original processing: For normalization, 1 million high-quality reads were randomly selected from each sample, with every read carrying a distinct molecular identifier. Instead of being binned into consensus sequences, reads with shared molecular identifiers were discarded. MiTCR, with a Q25 quality threshold and the strictest error-elimination algorithm, was used for CDR3 identification, clonotype clustering and error correction. Lower-bound total TCR beta diversity was estimated with a nonparametric unseen species model using Euler transformation. The raw public data were reprocessed by TCRdb itself: fastp quality trimming at Q25, MiXCR clonotype calling, in-frame beta chains only. One record per CDR3 amino acid sequence lists the most common genes and DNA. The V and J calls shown here were made by TCRdb, not taken from the authors' results. The sample table shows 650,000 or so distinct CDR3 sequences, and about 51% are seen once. The leading ten clones occupy approximately 13% of the sample.

The chain employs TRBV5-1 and TRBJ1-4, with the D gene not clear enough to name. What was sequenced was blood. This TCR was sampled from a woman of 80 years or more in good health. DNA sequence: TGCGCCAGCAGCCCGCCCTCGGATGAAAAACTGTTTTTT. Its coded protein is CASSPPSDEKLFF.